This T cell receptor beta chain was sequenced during a study of cytomegalovirus exposure and HLA in healthy donors. General study findings and limits: The classifier reportedly diagnosed cytomegalovirus status with high specificity and sensitivity.

Note on this clone: Its antigen is unknown.

V shed 4 bases, J shed 7 bases, and the junction held 9 bases outside the gene matches. The CDR3 runs 14 residues. The germline V gene encodes CDR1 SGDLS and CDR2 YYNGEE. Assay used: immunoSEQ multiplex PCR; TCRdb lists only in-frame clones, some missing. Of around 150,000 clones listed, 80% to 90% are singletons. The TCR comes from a woman aged 18-29 years in good health and CMV-seropositive. The sample consisted of PBMCs. The gene calls are TRBV9 and TRBJ2-7, with TRBD1 identical over 9 bases. The CDR3 loop is CASSPTGGTEEQYF. In nucleotides, the CDR3 is TGTGCCAGCAGCCCGACAGGGGGTACGGAAGAGCAGTACTTC. The full variable domain, rest sourced from reference TRBV9 and TRBJ2-7, is DSGVTQTPKHLITATGQRVTLRCSPRSGDLSVYWYQQSLDQGLQFLIQYYNGEERAKGNILERFSAQQFPDLHSELNLSSLELGDSALYFCASSPTGGTEEQYFGPGTRLTVT.